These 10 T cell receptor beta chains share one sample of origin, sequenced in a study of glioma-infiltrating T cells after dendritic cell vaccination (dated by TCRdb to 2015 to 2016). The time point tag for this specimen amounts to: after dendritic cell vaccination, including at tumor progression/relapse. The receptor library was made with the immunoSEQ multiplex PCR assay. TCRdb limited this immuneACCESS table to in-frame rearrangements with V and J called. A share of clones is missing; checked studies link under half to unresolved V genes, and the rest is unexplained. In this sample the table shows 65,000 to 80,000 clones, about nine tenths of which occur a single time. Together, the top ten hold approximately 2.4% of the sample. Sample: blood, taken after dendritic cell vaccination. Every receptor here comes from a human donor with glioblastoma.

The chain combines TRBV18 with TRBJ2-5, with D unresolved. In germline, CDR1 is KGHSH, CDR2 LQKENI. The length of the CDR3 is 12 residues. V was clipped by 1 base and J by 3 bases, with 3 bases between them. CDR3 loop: CASSPREETQYF. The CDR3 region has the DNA TGTGCCAGCTCACCACGCGAAGAGACCCAGTACTTC.

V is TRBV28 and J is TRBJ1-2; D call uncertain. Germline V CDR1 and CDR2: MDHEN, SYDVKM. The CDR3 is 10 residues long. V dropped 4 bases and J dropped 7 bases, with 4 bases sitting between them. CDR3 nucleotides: TGTGCCAGCAGTTCAGGTGGCTACACCTTC. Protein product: CASSSGGYTF.

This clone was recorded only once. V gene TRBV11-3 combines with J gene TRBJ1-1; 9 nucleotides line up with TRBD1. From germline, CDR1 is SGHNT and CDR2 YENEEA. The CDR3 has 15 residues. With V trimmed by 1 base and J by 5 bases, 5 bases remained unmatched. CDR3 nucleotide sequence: TGTGCCAGCAGCTTAGGGCACAGGGGGCCTACTGAAGCTTTCTTT. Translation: CASSLGHRGPTEAFF.

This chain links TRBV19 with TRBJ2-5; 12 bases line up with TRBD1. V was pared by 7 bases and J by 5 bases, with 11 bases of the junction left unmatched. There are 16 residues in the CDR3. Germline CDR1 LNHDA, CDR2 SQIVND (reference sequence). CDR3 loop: CASTPGQGAFLETQYF. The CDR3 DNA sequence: TGTGCCAGTACCCCGGGACAGGGGGCCTTCTTGGAGACCCAGTACTTC.

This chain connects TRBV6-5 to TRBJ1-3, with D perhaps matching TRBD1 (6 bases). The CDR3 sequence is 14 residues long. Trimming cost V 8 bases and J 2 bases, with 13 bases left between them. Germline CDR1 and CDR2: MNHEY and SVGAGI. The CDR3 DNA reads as TGTGCCAGCCTCAGGGGCCCCACTGGAAACACCATATATTTT. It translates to CASLRGPTGNTIYF.

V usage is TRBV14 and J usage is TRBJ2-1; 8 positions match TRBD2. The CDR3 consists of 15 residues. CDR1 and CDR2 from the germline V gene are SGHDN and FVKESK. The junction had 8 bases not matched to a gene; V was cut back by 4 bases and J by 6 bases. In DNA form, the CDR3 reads TGTGCCAGCAGCCTCCTTAGCGGGGAGTTCAATGAGCAGTTCTTC. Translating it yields CASSLLSGEFNEQFF.

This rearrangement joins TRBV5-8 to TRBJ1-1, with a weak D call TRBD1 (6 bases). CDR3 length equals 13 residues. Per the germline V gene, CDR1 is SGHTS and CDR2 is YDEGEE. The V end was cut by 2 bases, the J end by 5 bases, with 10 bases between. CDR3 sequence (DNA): TGTGCCAGCAGCTTCAGGGGTTTTACTGAAGCTTTCTTT. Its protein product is CASSFRGFTEAFF.

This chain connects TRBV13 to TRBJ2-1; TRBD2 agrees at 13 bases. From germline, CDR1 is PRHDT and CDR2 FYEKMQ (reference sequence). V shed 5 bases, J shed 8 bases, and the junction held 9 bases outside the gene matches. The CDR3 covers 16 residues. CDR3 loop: CASSPPLAGGHDEQFF. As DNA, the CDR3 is TGTGCCAGCAGCCCCCCACTAGCGGGAGGGCACGATGAGCAGTTCTTC.

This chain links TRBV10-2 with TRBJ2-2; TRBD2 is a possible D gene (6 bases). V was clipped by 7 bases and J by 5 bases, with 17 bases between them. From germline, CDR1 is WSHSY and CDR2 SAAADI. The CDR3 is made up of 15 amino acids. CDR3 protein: CASNLPGSNTGELFF. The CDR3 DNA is TGCGCCAGCAACCTCCCCGGGAGCAATACCGGGGAGCTGTTTTTT.

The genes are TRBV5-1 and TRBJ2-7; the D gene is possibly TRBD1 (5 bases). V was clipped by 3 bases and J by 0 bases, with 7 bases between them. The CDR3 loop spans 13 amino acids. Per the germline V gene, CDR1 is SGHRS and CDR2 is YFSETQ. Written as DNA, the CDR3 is TGCGCCAGCAGCTCGACAGCCTCCTACGAGCAGTACTTC. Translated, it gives CASSSTASYEQYF.